These T cell receptor beta chains were read from a single sample in a study of blood T cell repertoires in COVID-19. Measured with immunoSEQ multiplex PCR; TCRdb has only the in-frame clones, and not every one. This sample has 150,000 to 200,000 clones, with around 76% found just once. The sequencing input was peripheral blood. All receptors come from a woman between 70 and 85 years old with acute or convalescent COVID-19. Each CDR3 is given with its conserved first and last residue. The order of the fields is D gene, V gene, J gene, clone size, CDR3 DNA, CDR3 protein. D genes are given only for firm matches. The listing skips clone size in some rows; elsewhere it reads once, few, many or a size class.

.	TRBV10-3	TRBJ2-3	.	TGTGCCATCAGTGTTGGGGGGGCCGCAGATACGCAGTATTTT	CAISVGGAADTQYF
.	TRBV30	TRBJ1-1	.	TGTGCCTGGAGTGTACCTCGGGAGGGTTCTGGGCGCACTGAAGCTTTCTTT	CAWSVPREGSGRTEAFF
TRBD1	TRBV10-3	TRBJ2-7	.	TGTGCCATCAAACCGACAGGGGATTCCTACGAGCAGTACTTC	CAIKPTGDSYEQYF
TRBD1	TRBV29-1	TRBJ1-2	.	TGCAGCGTTGAAGAAGGGGAACAGGGGGATGGCTACACCTTC	CSVEEGEQGDGYTF
.	TRBV7-2	TRBJ1-2	.	TGTGCCAGCAGCTTAGGCAGGGCCTACCCATCCTATGGCTACACCTTC	CASSLGRAYPSYGYTF
.	TRBV7-2	TRBJ1-2	.	TGTGCCAGCAGCTTAGGTCGGGGGTCGGGTGGCTACACCTTC	CASSLGRGSGGYTF
.	TRBV24-1	TRBJ2-2	once	TGTGCCACCAGTGATTTACGAGGCCGCGGCACCGGGGAGCTGTTTTTT	CATSDLRGRGTGELFF
.	TRBV7-2	TRBJ1-2	once	TGTGCCAGCAGCTTAGCCGAGACGTGGGGCGGCTATGGCTACACCTTC	CASSLAETWGGYGYTF
TRBD2	TRBV10-2	TRBJ2-1	.	TGCGCCAGCAGTGACGGCCTAGCGGGAGGGTTCTACAATGAGCAGTTCTTC	CASSDGLAGGFYNEQFF
.	TRBV4-3	TRBJ1-4	.	TGCGCCAGCAGCCAAGAATTAAGGGAGGGGTTAGGGGAAAAACTGTTTTTT	CASSQELREGLGEKLFF
TRBD2	TRBV19	TRBJ2-1	.	TGTGCCAGTAGTTCCCCAGGACTAGCGGATGAGCAGTTCTTC	CASSSPGLADEQFF
.	TRBV5-1	TRBJ1-4	.	TGCGCCAGCAGCTCTTTGGCCGCAACTAATGAAAAACTGTTTTTT	CASSSLAATNEKLFF
.	TRBV2	TRBJ2-7	once	TGTGCCAGCAGTGAGGGATCCGGGGCCTACGAGCAGTACTTC	CASSEGSGAYEQYF
.	TRBV2	TRBJ2-3	.	TGTGCCAGCAGTGTTAGTGATACGCAGTATTTT	CASSVSDTQYF
.	TRBV9	TRBJ2-1	.	TGTGCCAGCGAAAGGGGGACTGAGCAGTTCTTC	CASERGTEQFF
TRBD1	TRBV6-6	TRBJ1-2	.	TGTGCCAGTCTGGCAGGACAGGCCTATGGCTACACCTTC	CASLAGQAYGYTF
.	TRBV7-2	TRBJ2-1	.	TGTGCCAGCAGCCCCTTTGGGGGGAGCTCCTACAATGAGCAGTTCTTC	CASSPFGGSSYNEQFF